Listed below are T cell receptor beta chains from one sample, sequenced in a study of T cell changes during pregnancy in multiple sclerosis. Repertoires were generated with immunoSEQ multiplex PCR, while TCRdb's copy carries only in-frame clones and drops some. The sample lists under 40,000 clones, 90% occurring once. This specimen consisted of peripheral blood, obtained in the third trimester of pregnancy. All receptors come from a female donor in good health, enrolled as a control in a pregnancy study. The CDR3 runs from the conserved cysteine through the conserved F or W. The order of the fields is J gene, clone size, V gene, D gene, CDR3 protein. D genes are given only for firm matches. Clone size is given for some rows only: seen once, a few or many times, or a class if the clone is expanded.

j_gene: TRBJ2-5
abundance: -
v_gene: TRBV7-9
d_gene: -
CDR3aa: CASSLSTGRETQYF

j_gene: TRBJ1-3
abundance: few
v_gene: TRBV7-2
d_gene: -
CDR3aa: CASSFEVTSGNTIYF

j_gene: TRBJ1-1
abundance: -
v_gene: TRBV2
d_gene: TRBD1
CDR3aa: CASSYLGAGGRNTEAFF

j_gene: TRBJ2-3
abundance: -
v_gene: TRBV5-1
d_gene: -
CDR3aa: CASRVATFTDTQYF

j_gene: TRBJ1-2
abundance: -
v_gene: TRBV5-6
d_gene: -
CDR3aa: CASNRQGYGYTF

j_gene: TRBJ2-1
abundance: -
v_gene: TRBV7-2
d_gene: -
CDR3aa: CASSLTRGSGYNEQFF

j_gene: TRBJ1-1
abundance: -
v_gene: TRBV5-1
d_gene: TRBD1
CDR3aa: CASSLWTGGPTEAFF

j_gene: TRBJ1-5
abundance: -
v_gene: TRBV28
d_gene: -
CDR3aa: CASSYRVLRPQHF

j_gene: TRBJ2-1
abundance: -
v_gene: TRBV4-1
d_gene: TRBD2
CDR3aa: CATHLTSGDHNEQFF

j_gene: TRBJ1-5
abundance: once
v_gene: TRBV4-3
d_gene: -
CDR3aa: CASSQEVLQPHRPQHF

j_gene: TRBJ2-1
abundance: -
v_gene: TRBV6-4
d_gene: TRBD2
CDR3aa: CASSPSGDYNEQFF

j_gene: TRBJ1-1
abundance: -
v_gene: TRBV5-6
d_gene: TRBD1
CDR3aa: CASSLDRGRLHTEAFF

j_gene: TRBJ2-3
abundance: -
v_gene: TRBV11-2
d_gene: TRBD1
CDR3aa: CASSFWDSLILTDTQYF

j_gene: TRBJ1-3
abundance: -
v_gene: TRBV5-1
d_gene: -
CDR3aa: CASSGGGSGNTIYF

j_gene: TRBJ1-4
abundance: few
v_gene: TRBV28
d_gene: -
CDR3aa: CASSRYRREKLFF

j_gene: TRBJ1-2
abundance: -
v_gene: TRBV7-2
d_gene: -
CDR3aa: CASSLRGALGGYTF

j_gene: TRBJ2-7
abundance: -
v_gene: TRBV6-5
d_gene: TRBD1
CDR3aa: CASSYSAGTGGYEQYF

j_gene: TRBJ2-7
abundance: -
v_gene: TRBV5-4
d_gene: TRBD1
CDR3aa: CASSLQGQAYEQYF

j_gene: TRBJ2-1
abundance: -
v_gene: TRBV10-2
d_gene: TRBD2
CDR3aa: CASSPGLVSYNEQFF

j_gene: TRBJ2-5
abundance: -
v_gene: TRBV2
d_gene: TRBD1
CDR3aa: CASTRTGWETQYF